The clone carrying this TCR beta chain was recorded only once. Antigen unknown. The source of the sample is a study of T-cell memory formation after mild COVID-19. TCRdb recomputed calls from the 5' RACE reads with MiXCR, one row per CDR3 protein. Of over 12,000 distinct CDR3 sequences listed, roughly 19% are singletons. This CDR3 is built from 14 residues. Trimming cost V 5 bases and J 8 bases, with 16 bases left between them. Germline assignment: CDR1 SGHTA and CDR2 FQGNSA. Regarding the study as a whole: Certain responding clones were present in pre-infection memory, suggesting participation of cross-reactive memory. Contracting clones from day 15 to 85 showed balanced CD4/CD8; later expanders favored CD4+.

Sequenced input: PBMCs or a T cell subset sorted from them (not recorded which). V and J are TRBV7-2 and TRBJ2-1; perhaps D is TRBD1 or TRBD2 (6 bases each). The TCR sequence derives from an adult woman who had mild COVID-19 (a few samples of this study predate the infection). Cell type and time point are not known. The CDR3 bases are TGTGCCAGCAGCCCCGTCCGGAGGGGGTATGAGCAGTTCTTC. Encoded protein: CASSPVRRGYEQFF.